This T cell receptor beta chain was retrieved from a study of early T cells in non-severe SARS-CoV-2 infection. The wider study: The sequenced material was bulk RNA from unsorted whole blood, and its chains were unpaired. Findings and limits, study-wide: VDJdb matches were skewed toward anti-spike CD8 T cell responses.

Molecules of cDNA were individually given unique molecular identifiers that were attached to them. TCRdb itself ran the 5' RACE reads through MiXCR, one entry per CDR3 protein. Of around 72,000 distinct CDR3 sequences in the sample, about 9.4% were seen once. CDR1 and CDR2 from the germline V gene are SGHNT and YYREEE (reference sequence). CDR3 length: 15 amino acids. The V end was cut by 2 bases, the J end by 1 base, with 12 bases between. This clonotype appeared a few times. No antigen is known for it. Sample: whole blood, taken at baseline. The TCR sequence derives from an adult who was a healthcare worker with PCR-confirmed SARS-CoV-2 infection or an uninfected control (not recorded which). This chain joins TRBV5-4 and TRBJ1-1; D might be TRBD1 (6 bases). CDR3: CASSLRQVKNTEAFF. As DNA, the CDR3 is TGTGCCAGCAGCTTAAGACAGGTTAAGAACACTGAAGCTTTCTTT.